The TCR beta chain described here comes from a study of response to subunit inactivated influenza vaccine. The study's findings and limits: Every seasonal influenza vaccination brings in few new T cells, the authors suggested.

This clonotype has a handful of counts. Its antigen is not known. TCRdb re-called the RT-PCR reads with MiXCR, one entry per CDR3 protein. The table includes around 500,000 distinct CDR3 sequences, approximately 11% detected once. Trimming stripped 5 bases from V and 4 bases from J, with 13 bases between. The CDR3 extends over 14 amino acids. The specimen comprised PBMCs from blood, sampled roughly 46 days after vaccination. The source is a man aged 45-60 years who received an inactivated influenza vaccine. The chain links TRBV12-3 or TRBV12-4 to TRBJ2-3; D unresolved. In DNA form, the CDR3 reads TGTGCCAGCAGTACCGGCGCTACGTCAGATACGCAGTATTTT. Its protein product is CASSTGATSDTQYF.